Listed below are T cell receptor beta chains from one sample, sequenced in a study of T cells after yellow fever vaccination. TCRdb passed the 5' RACE reads through MiXCR, listing each CDR3 protein once. The table includes about 320,000 distinct CDR3 sequences, approximately 4.5% detected once. The sample here was PBMCs, taken 15 days after the yellow fever booster vaccination. The source is a man between 18 and 29 years old who received the YFV17D yellow fever vaccine. CDR3s include the opening cysteine and the closing phenylalanine or tryptophan. D genes are given only for firm matches. Some rows have no size entry. The others give once, few or many, or a class for an expanded clone.

CDR3,DNA,length,D,J,size,V
CASSAFEDRGYEQYF,TGTGCCAGCAGCGCCTTTGAGGACAGGGGTTACGAGCAGTACTTC,15,TRBD1,TRBJ2-7,few,TRBV25-1
CASRSESNTEAFF,TGCGCCAGCAGATCAGAGAGTAACACTGAAGCTTTCTTT,13,NA,TRBJ1-1,NA,TRBV5-1
CASSWQGADIQYF,TGTGCCAGCAGTTGGCAGGGGGCAGATATTCAGTACTTC,13,TRBD1,TRBJ2-4,many,TRBV12-3/TRBV12-4
CASSPDPGPNQPQHF,TGCGCCAGCAGCCCCGACCCAGGTCCTAATCAGCCCCAGCATTTT,15,NA,TRBJ1-5,many,TRBV5-1
CASSQSWGPLATNEKLFF,TGCGCCAGCAGCCAAAGTTGGGGTCCACTTGCAACTAATGAAAAACTGTTTTTT,18,NA,TRBJ1-4,few,TRBV4-3
CASSWTGTYEQYF,TGTGCCAGCAGCTGGACGGGAACCTACGAGCAGTACTTC,13,NA,TRBJ2-7,NA,TRBV13
CSARGLTQTQETQYF,TGCAGTGCTAGAGGGCTTACACAGACCCAAGAGACCCAGTACTTC,15,NA,TRBJ2-5,many,TRBV20-1
CATTVPRQGDTGELFF,TGCGCCACGACCGTCCCGAGACAGGGTGACACCGGGGAGCTGTTTTTT,16,TRBD1,TRBJ2-2,few,TRBV10-2
CASSLFRGTDGYTF,TGTGCCAGCAGCTTATTCAGGGGAACGGATGGCTACACCTTC,14,NA,TRBJ1-2,many,TRBV7-2
CASTLSLAGGVPSYEQYF,TGTGCCAGCACCCTGTCCCTAGCGGGGGGCGTACCCTCCTACGAGCAGTACTTC,18,TRBD2,TRBJ2-7,NA,TRBV11-2
CASSLKRGALSTDTQYF,TGTGCCAGCAGCTTAAAACGGGGAGCCCTCAGCACAGATACGCAGTATTTT,17,NA,TRBJ2-3,few,TRBV7-2
CASSQDNRGREETQYF,TGCGCCAGCAGCCAAGATAATCGAGGCAGGGAAGAGACCCAGTACTTC,16,NA,TRBJ2-5,many,TRBV4-3
CAIKSGLASTYEQYF,TGTGCCATCAAAAGTGGGCTAGCGTCAACCTACGAGCAGTACTTC,15,NA,TRBJ2-7,many,TRBV10-3
CASGGVGSDTQYF,TGTGCCAGCGGCGGAGTAGGTTCAGATACGCAGTATTTT,13,NA,TRBJ2-3,NA,TRBV13
CASRVAQETQYF,TGCGCCAGCAGGGTCGCCCAAGAGACCCAGTACTTC,12,NA,TRBJ2-5,few,TRBV5-1
CASSYRTSRSDEQFF,TGTGCCAGCAGCTACCGGACTAGCAGGTCAGATGAGCAGTTCTTC,15,TRBD2,TRBJ2-1,many,TRBV7-9
CASSPGQLTETQYF,TGTGCCAGCTCACCAGGACAGCTAACTGAGACCCAGTACTTC,14,NA,TRBJ2-5,NA,TRBV18
CASRLVRGGNNEQFF,TGTGCCAGCAGGCTCGTCCGCGGGGGAAACAATGAGCAGTTCTTC,15,TRBD2,TRBJ2-1,many,TRBV7-9
CASSLGPRVSMARNTEAFF,TGTGCCAGCAGTTTAGGCCCCAGGGTGTCTATGGCTCGGAACACTGAAGCTTTCTTT,19,NA,TRBJ1-1,many,TRBV12-3/TRBV12-4
CASSLEEGYEQYF,TGTGCCAGCAGCTTAGAGGAGGGATACGAGCAGTACTTC,13,NA,TRBJ2-7,few,TRBV7-6
CSAKEPGLAGGLTDTQYF,TGCAGTGCTAAAGAACCGGGACTAGCGGGGGGGCTCACAGATACGCAGTATTTT,18,TRBD2,TRBJ2-3,many,TRBV20-1
CASSWGTSGPSTDTQYF,TGTGCCAGCAGTTGGGGGACTAGCGGACCAAGCACAGATACGCAGTATTTT,17,TRBD2,TRBJ2-3,few,TRBV6-2/TRBV6-3
CASSLFGGEYGYTF,TGCGCCAGCAGCTTGTTCGGAGGGGAGTATGGCTACACCTTC,14,NA,TRBJ1-2,NA,TRBV5-1
CATSRDPIRVAGGYKQPQHF,TGTGCCACCAGCAGAGATCCGATAAGGGTGGCAGGGGGCTATAAGCAGCCCCAGCATTTT,20,TRBD1,TRBJ1-5,many,TRBV15
CASSFGLVGHYGYTF,TGTGCCAGCAGCTTCGGCCTCGTCGGTCACTATGGCTACACCTTC,15,NA,TRBJ1-2,many,TRBV7-9
CASQGTLTFYGYTF,TGTGCCTCCCAAGGGACACTTACTTTCTATGGCTACACCTTC,14,NA,TRBJ1-2,NA,TRBV2
CASSRTNTGELFF,TGTGCCAGCAGCCGGACTAATACCGGGGAGCTGTTTTTT,13,NA,TRBJ2-2,many,TRBV12-3/TRBV12-4
CAISDQVGTSGGDSYEQYF,TGTGCCATCAGTGACCAAGTAGGGACTAGCGGGGGGGACTCCTACGAGCAGTACTTC,19,TRBD2,TRBJ2-7,few,TRBV10-3
CSASNDGNSNQPQHF,TGCAGTGCTTCCAATGACGGCAATAGCAATCAGCCCCAGCATTTT,15,NA,TRBJ1-5,NA,TRBV20-1
CAGQTDNSPLHF,TGTGCCGGTCAGACGGATAATTCACCCCTCCACTTT,12,NA,TRBJ1-6,many,TRBV2
CASSLRQGSLAKNIQYF,TGCGCCAGCAGCTTACGACAGGGGTCCTTAGCCAAAAACATTCAGTACTTC,17,TRBD1,TRBJ2-4,few,TRBV5-1
CASSYSTGGGASGTDTQYF,TGTGCCAGCAGTTACTCGACGGGCGGGGGGGCTTCGGGCACAGATACGCAGTATTTT,19,TRBD2,TRBJ2-3,few,TRBV6-6
CASSHTGTRGSYNEQFF,TGTGCCAGCAGCCATACCGGGACTAGAGGTTCCTACAATGAGCAGTTCTTC,17,TRBD2,TRBJ2-1,few,TRBV11-2
CSAPPPGQIFNYGYTF,TGCAGTGCTCCTCCTCCGGGACAGATTTTTAACTATGGCTACACCTTC,16,TRBD1,TRBJ1-2,few,TRBV20-1
CASSPDRGQSTEAFF,TGTGCCAGCAGTCCCGACAGGGGTCAGAGCACTGAAGCTTTCTTT,15,TRBD1,TRBJ1-1,NA,TRBV6-2/TRBV6-3
CASRTDRDQPQHF,TGTGCCAGTCGAACCGACAGGGATCAGCCCCAGCATTTT,13,TRBD1,TRBJ1-5,many,TRBV6-1
CASSYSEVAFF,TGTGCCAGCAGTTACTCGGAAGTTGCTTTCTTT,11,NA,TRBJ1-1,few,TRBV6-2/TRBV6-3
CASSRGLGKTQHF,TGTGCCAGCAGCCGTGGACTGGGAAAGACCCAGCATTTT,13,NA,TRBJ1-5,NA,TRBV7-2
CASSLGQGRLNEQFF,TGTGCCAGCAGTCTCGGACAGGGGAGACTGAATGAGCAGTTCTTC,15,TRBD1,TRBJ2-1,many,TRBV6-2/TRBV6-3
CASSLGVGAGRGNEQFF,TGTGCCAGCAGCTTAGGGGTGGGGGCTGGCCGGGGCAATGAGCAGTTCTTC,17,NA,TRBJ2-1,many,TRBV7-2
CASSYLDAGSYNSPLHF,TGTGCCAGCAGCTACCTGGACGCGGGCTCCTATAATTCACCCCTCCACTTT,17,NA,TRBJ1-6,NA,TRBV7-9
CASRETGRYGYTF,TGTGCCAGCAGGGAGACAGGGCGGTATGGCTACACCTTC,13,TRBD1,TRBJ1-2,few,TRBV12-3/TRBV12-4
CASSPEQGGSYNSPLHF,TGTGCCAGCTCACCCGAACAGGGGGGATCCTATAATTCACCCCTCCACTTT,17,TRBD1,TRBJ1-6,few,TRBV18
CASSSFGGGAYNEQFF,TGCGCCAGCTCCTCCTTCGGCGGGGGGGCCTACAATGAGCAGTTCTTC,16,TRBD2,TRBJ2-1,many,TRBV10-2
CASSLRETNEKLFF,TGTGCCAGCAGTTTGCGGGAAACTAATGAAAAACTGTTTTTT,14,NA,TRBJ1-4,NA,TRBV12-3/TRBV12-4
CASRAIVGHTEAFF,TGCGCCAGCAGGGCAATCGTGGGGCACACTGAAGCTTTCTTT,14,NA,TRBJ1-1,few,TRBV5-1
CAGSWFQETQYF,TGTGCCGGGAGCTGGTTTCAAGAGACCCAGTACTTC,12,NA,TRBJ2-5,few,TRBV30
CASSQDAGPNQPQHF,TGTGCCAGCAGCCAAGATGCAGGGCCCAATCAGCCCCAGCATTTT,15,NA,TRBJ1-5,many,TRBV3-1
CASSGTTGPRQYF,TGCGCCAGCAGCGGGACGACAGGACCTCGGCAGTACTTC,13,NA,TRBJ2-7,NA,TRBV5-1
CASSLDGDRGIRADTQYF,TGTGCCAGCAGCTTAGATGGGGACAGGGGTATAAGGGCAGATACGCAGTATTTT,18,TRBD1,TRBJ2-3,many,TRBV7-2
CSARRGQGHVQPQHF,TGCAGTGCTAGACGGGGGCAGGGACACGTTCAGCCCCAGCATTTT,15,NA,TRBJ1-5,many,TRBV20-1
CASGSLIGSSDYGYTF,TGCGCCAGCGGCTCCTTGATTGGGTCGTCGGACTATGGCTACACCTTC,16,NA,TRBJ1-2,once,TRBV4-3
CASTMRGQRGAGETQYF,TGTGCCAGCACCATGAGGGGCCAGCGAGGGGCGGGGGAGACCCAGTACTTC,17,NA,TRBJ2-5,many,TRBV21-1
CASSLEGDNTEAFF,TGTGCCAGCAGTTTGGAAGGGGATAACACTGAAGCTTTCTTT,14,NA,TRBJ1-1,few,TRBV12-3/TRBV12-4